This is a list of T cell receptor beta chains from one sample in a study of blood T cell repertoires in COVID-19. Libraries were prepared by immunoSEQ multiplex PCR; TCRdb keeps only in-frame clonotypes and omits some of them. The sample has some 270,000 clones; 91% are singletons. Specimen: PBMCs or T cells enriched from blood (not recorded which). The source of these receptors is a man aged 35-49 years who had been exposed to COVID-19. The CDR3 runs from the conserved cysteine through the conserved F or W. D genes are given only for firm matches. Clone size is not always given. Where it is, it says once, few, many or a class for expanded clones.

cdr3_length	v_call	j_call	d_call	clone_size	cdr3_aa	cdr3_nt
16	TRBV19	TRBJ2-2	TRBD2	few	CASTHSMAGGNGELFF	TGTGCCAGCACTCATTCTATGGCGGGAGGGAACGGGGAGCTGTTTTTT
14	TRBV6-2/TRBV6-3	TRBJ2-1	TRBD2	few	CASSIAGGSNEQFF	TGTGCCAGCAGCATAGCGGGAGGCTCTAATGAGCAGTTCTTC
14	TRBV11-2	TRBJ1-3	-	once	CASSPESSGNTIYF	TGTGCCAGCAGTCCCGAGAGCTCTGGAAACACCATATATTTT
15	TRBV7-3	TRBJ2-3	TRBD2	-	CASTQAGGGTDTQYF	TGTGCCAGCACCCAAGCGGGAGGGGGCACAGATACGCAGTATTTT
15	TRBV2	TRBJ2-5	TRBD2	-	CASSEPTSDGETQYF	TGTGCCAGCAGTGAGCCTACTAGCGATGGGGAGACCCAGTACTTC
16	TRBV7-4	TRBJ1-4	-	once	CASCIRGQVANEKLFF	TGTGCCAGCTGTATCCGGGGACAAGTGGCTAATGAAAAACTGTTTTTT
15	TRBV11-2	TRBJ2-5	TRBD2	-	CASSLGGRPQETQYF	TGTGCCAGCAGCTTGGGCGGGAGGCCCCAAGAGACCCAGTACTTC
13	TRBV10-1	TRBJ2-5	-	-	CASSGDYQETQYF	TGCGCCAGCAGTGGAGATTACCAAGAGACCCAGTACTTC
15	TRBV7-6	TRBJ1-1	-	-	CASSLETGGVTEAFF	TGTGCCAGCAGCCTAGAGACCGGGGGAGTCACTGAAGCTTTCTTT
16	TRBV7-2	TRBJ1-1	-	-	CASSLSPGFRNTEAFF	TGTGCCAGCAGCCTAAGCCCAGGGTTCCGGAACACTGAAGCTTTCTTT
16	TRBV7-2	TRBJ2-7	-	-	CASSPGSTIPGSEQYF	TGTGCCAGCAGCCCAGGGTCAACTATCCCCGGCAGCGAGCAGTACTTC
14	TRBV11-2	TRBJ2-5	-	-	CASSPPLASETQYF	TGTGCCAGCAGCCCGCCACTAGCATCAGAGACCCAGTACTTC
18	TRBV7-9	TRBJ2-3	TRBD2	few	CASSLGAPGLANTDTQYF	TGTGCCAGCAGCTTAGGGGCACCGGGACTAGCGAATACAGATACGCAGTATTTT
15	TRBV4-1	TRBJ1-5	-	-	CASSQDGRARQPQHF	TGCGCCAGCAGCCAAGATGGGAGGGCGCGGCAGCCCCAGCATTTT
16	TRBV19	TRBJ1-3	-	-	CASRHQGPSSGNTIYF	TGTGCCAGTAGGCACCAGGGGCCGAGCTCTGGAAACACCATATATTTT
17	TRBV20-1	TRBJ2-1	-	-	CSASRFSGPNTYNEQFF	TGCAGTGCTAGTAGGTTTTCAGGGCCAAATACTTACAATGAGCAGTTCTTC
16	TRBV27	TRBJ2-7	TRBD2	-	CASSGVTSGESYEQYF	TGTGCCAGCAGCGGCGTTACTAGCGGCGAATCCTACGAGCAGTACTTC
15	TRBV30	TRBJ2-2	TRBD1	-	CAWSSGTGRTGELFF	TGTGCCTGGAGTTCCGGGACAGGGCGCACCGGGGAGCTGTTTTTT
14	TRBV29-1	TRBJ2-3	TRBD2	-	CSVNRAGVGDTQYF	TGCAGCGTTAATCGAGCGGGAGTGGGAGATACGCAGTATTTT
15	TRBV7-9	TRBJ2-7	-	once	CASSLGGYFTYEQYF	TGTGCCAGCAGCTTAGGAGGCTACTTCACCTACGAGCAGTACTTC
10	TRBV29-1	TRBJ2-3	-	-	CSVEDKGTLF	TGCAGCGTTGAAGATAAGGGGACTCTTTTT
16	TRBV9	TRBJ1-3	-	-	CASSPEPGQGGNTIYF	TGTGCCAGCAGCCCGGAGCCAGGGCAGGGTGGAAACACCATATATTTT
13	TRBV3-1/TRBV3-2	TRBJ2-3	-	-	CASSQGTFDTQYF	TGTGCCAGCAGCCAAGGGACTTTCGATACGCAGTATTTT
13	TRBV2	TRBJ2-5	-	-	CASSGNSQETQYF	TGTGCCAGCAGTGGCAATAGCCAAGAGACCCAGTACTTC
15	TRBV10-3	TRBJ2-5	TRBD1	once	CAISEVDRSQETQYF	TGTGCCATCAGTGAGGTGGACAGGTCCCAAGAGACCCAGTACTTC
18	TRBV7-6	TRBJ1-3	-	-	CASSSEPQGRSTGNTIYF	TGTGCCAGCAGCTCAGAACCACAGGGAAGGTCAACTGGAAACACCATATATTTT
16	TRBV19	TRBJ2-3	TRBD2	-	CASSMDLAGGADTQYF	TGTGCCAGTAGTATGGACCTAGCGGGAGGGGCAGATACGCAGTATTTT
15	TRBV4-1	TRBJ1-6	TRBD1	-	CASSQDPRTGSPLHF	TGCGCCAGCAGCCAAGATCCCCGGACAGGATCACCCCTCCACTTT
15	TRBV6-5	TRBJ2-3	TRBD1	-	CASSSRQGETDTQYF	TGTGCCAGCAGTTCTAGACAGGGTGAAACAGATACGCAGTATTTT
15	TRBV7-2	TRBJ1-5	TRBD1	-	CASSYRGGSDQPQHF	TGTGCCAGCAGCTACAGGGGTGGATCGGATCAGCCCCAGCATTTT
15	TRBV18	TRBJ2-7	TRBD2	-	CASSPSGTSGFEQYF	TGTGCCAGCTCACCATCTGGGACTAGCGGGTTCGAGCAGTACTTC
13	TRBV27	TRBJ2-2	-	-	CASSFQGDGELFF	TGTGCCAGCAGTTTTCAGGGCGATGGGGAGCTGTTTTTT
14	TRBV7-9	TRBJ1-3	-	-	CASSSAAIGYTIYF	TGTGCCAGCAGCTCCGCGGCGATAGGATACACCATATATTTT
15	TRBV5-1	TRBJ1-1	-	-	CASSAMGAGNTEAFF	TGCGCCAGCAGCGCCATGGGGGCTGGGAACACTGAAGCTTTCTTT
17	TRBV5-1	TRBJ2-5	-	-	CASSFWQGGIRQETQYF	TGCGCCAGCAGCTTTTGGCAGGGTGGTATACGACAAGAGACCCAGTACTTC
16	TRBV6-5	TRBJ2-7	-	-	CASSYSIPSQGNEQYF	TGTGCCAGCAGTTACTCGATCCCCTCACAGGGAAACGAGCAGTACTTC
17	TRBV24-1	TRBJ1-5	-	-	CATSRAGPGDPNQPQHF	TGTGCCACCAGTCGAGCGGGGCCGGGGGATCCCAATCAGCCCCAGCATTTT
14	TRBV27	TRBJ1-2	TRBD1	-	CASSPGQDNYGYTF	TGTGCCAGCAGTCCCGGACAGGATAACTATGGCTACACCTTC
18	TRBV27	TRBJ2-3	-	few	CASSLLAPQTLGTDTQYF	TGTGCCAGCAGTTTGCTGGCCCCCCAGACCCTGGGCACGGATACGCAGTATTTT
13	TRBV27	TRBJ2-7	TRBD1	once	CATRGQGAYEQYF	TGTGCCACCAGAGGACAGGGGGCCTACGAGCAGTACTTC
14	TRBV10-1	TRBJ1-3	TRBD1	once	CASSRTGVGNTIYF	TGCGCCAGCAGTCGGACAGGAGTTGGAAACACCATATATTTT
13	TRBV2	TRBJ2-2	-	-	CASSVENTGELFF	TGTGCCAGCAGTGTAGAAAACACCGGGGAGCTGTTTTTT
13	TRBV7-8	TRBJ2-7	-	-	CASSFQNTDEQYF	TGTGCCAGCAGCTTCCAAAACACCGACGAGCAGTACTTC
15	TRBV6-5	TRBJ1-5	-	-	CASSTSGGSNQPQHF	TGTGCCAGCAGCACATCGGGAGGTTCCAATCAGCCCCAGCATTTT